This T cell receptor beta chain was documented in a study of response to subunit inactivated influenza vaccine. Notes on the study in general: Each seasonal influenza vaccination, the authors suggested, recruits few new T cells.

Trimming took 0 bases from V and 4 from J, leaving 10 bases between them. This CDR3 is 15 amino acids long. Germline values: CDR1 LGHDT, CDR2 YNNKEL (reference sequence). TCRdb ran MiXCR on the RT-PCR reads and lists one entry per CDR3 protein. This repertoire shows fewer than 700,000 distinct CDR3 sequences, 10% to 15% found once; its top ten account for around 12%. Note on this clonotype: The antigen is not known.

This TCR came from a man aged 45-60 years who received an inactivated influenza vaccine. Here the sequenced sample was PBMCs from blood, taken roughly 47 days after vaccination. This chain uses TRBV3-1 with TRBJ2-1, with no clear D. The CDR3 nucleotides are TGTGCCAGCAGCCAAGATGTACAGTTTTACAATGAGCAGTTCTTC. Translated, it gives CASSQDVQFYNEQFF.